This is a list of T cell receptor beta chains from one sample in a study of CD8 T cells in Susac syndrome. In TCRdb, the immunoSEQ multiplex PCR reads were re-called with MiXCR into one record per CDR3 protein. This sample yields 200,000 to 300,000 distinct CDR3 sequences, of which 96% are seen a single time; approximately 0.094% belongs to the top ten. The sample was CD4+ T cells from PBMCs. The source of these receptors is a human donor with Susac syndrome. Each CDR3 is given with its conserved first and last residue. A D gene is named only where the DNA matches it firmly. Size is stated for part of the rows, as once, few or many counts, or as a class when the clone is expanded.

clone size	D gene	CDR3 length	V gene	J gene	CDR3 DNA	CDR3 protein
-	-	16	TRBV29-1	TRBJ2-6	TGCAGCGTTGAAGACCGCCTAGGGTCTGGGGCCAACGTCCTGACTTTC	CSVEDRLGSGANVLTF
-	-	13	TRBV29-1	TRBJ1-3	TGCAGCACTCAGGGTAGCTCTGGAAACACCATATATTTT	CSTQGSSGNTIYF
-	TRBD1	16	TRBV3-1	TRBJ2-1	TGTGCCAGCAGCCGGATTGGGGACAGGGCCTACAATGAGCAGTTCTTC	CASSRIGDRAYNEQFF
once	-	15	TRBV12-3/TRBV12-4	TRBJ1-1	TGTGCCAGCAGTTTACAGGGATTGGGATTAACTGAAGCTTTCTTT	CASSLQGLGLTEAFF
-	-	14	TRBV20-1	TRBJ2-4	TGCAGTGCGCCTGGAGGGGGGGCCAAAAACATTCAGTACTTC	CSAPGGGAKNIQYF
-	TRBD1	14	TRBV28	TRBJ1-2	TGTGCCAGCACCCAGGACAGGGGGCTTAATGGCTACACCTTC	CASTQDRGLNGYTF
-	TRBD1	15	TRBV12-3/TRBV12-4	TRBJ1-1	TGTGCCAGCAGTCCTGTTGCTACAGGGGCCACTGAAGCTTTCTTT	CASSPVATGATEAFF
once	TRBD1	15	TRBV30	TRBJ1-3	TGTGCCTGGAGTCGACAGGGGCACTCTGGAAACACCATATATTTT	CAWSRQGHSGNTIYF
-	-	14	TRBV20-1	TRBJ2-7	TGCAGTGCCCAGTCACCCGGGACGGTCTACGAGCAGTACTTC	CSAQSPGTVYEQYF
-	-	13	TRBV28	TRBJ2-7	TGTGCCAGCAGGCAACCCTCTACCTACGAGCAGTACTTC	CASRQPSTYEQYF
-	-	14	TRBV7-2	TRBJ1-3	TGTGCCAGCAGCTTAGGCCTGATCCGAAACACCATATATTTT	CASSLGLIRNTIYF
-	-	15	TRBV7-3	TRBJ2-3	TGTGCCAGCAGCTCTCGGAGGACTAGCACAGATACGCAGTATTTT	CASSSRRTSTDTQYF
-	-	14	TRBV18	TRBJ1-5	TGTGCCAGCTCACCCAATCTGGAGAATCAGCCCCAGCATTTT	CASSPNLENQPQHF
-	-	11	TRBV6-5	TRBJ1-2	TGTGCCGCAGGACGGAACTATGGCTACACCTTC	CAAGRNYGYTF
-	-	13	TRBV7-8	TRBJ1-2	TGTGCCAGCAGCTTAGTGGGGTACCGTGGCTACACCTTC	CASSLVGYRGYTF
-	-	15	TRBV18	TRBJ2-6	TGTGCCAGCTCACCGGGGGATCCTGGGGCCAACGTCCTGACTTTC	CASSPGDPGANVLTF
-	-	14	TRBV14	TRBJ1-1	TGTGCCAGCAGCCGGGGACTTCTGAACACTGAAGCTTTCTTT	CASSRGLLNTEAFF
-	TRBD2	15	TRBV5-4	TRBJ2-7	TGTGCCAGCAAAGATAGCGGGACCATTCCCTACGAGCAGTACTTC	CASKDSGTIPYEQYF
-	-	11	TRBV29-1	TRBJ1-1	TGCAGCGTTGACGACAGGAATGAAGCTTTCTTT	CSVDDRNEAFF
once	-	16	TRBV6-2/TRBV6-3	TRBJ2-1	TGTGCCAGCAGATACTCAAGGGCAGTGGGCCACAATGAGCAGTTCTTC	CASRYSRAVGHNEQFF
-	TRBD1	16	TRBV12-3/TRBV12-4	TRBJ2-2	TGTGCCAGCAGTTTTGGACAGGGGGCGAACACCGGGGAGCTGTTTTTT	CASSFGQGANTGELFF
once	-	15	TRBV3-1	TRBJ1-1	TGTGCCAGCGGCCAGGGAGGCAGGCTGGACACTGAAGCTTTCTTT	CASGQGGRLDTEAFF
-	-	15	TRBV20-1	TRBJ2-7	TGCAGTGCTAGAAGGGCAGGATCTAGCTCCTACGAGCAGTACTTC	CSARRAGSSSYEQYF
-	TRBD1	16	TRBV4-1	TRBJ1-4	TGCGCCAGCAGCCAAGAGGGGACAGGGGGAAGAGAAAAACTGTTTTTT	CASSQEGTGGREKLFF
-	-	11	TRBV30	TRBJ1-2	TGTGCCTGGTCGACAGGCGGTGGCTACACCTTC	CAWSTGGGYTF
once	-	16	TRBV27	TRBJ2-5	TGTGCCAGCAGTTTATTCTCGGCGGGGGCGGTGGAGACCCAGTACTTC	CASSLFSAGAVETQYF
-	TRBD2	15	TRBV9	TRBJ2-1	TGTGCCAGCAGCGACCTAGACGGGGACTACCGGGAGCAGTTCTTC	CASSDLDGDYREQFF
few	-	12	TRBV20-1	TRBJ1-5	TGCAGTGCGGGGGGGGGCAATCAGCCCCAGCATTTT	CSAGGGNQPQHF
-	TRBD2	17	TRBV29-1	TRBJ2-3	TGCAGCGTTGAAGACCCGTGGGTAGCGGGAGGCACAGATACGCAGTATTTT	CSVEDPWVAGGTDTQYF
-	TRBD1	13	TRBV29-1	TRBJ2-7	TGCAGCGCCAAAACCTCCTCAGGGGGTGAGCAGTACTTC	CSAKTSSGGEQYF
-	-	14	TRBV10-1	TRBJ2-7	TGCGCCAGCAGTGAACCGGGGAGCTCCTACGAGCAGTACTTC	CASSEPGSSYEQYF
-	TRBD2	16	TRBV5-4	TRBJ2-1	TGTGCCAGCAGCTTGGGGCGCGGGAGGGCTTACAATGAGCAGTTCTTC	CASSLGRGRAYNEQFF
-	-	15	TRBV29-1	TRBJ2-5	TGCAGCGTTGAAAAGGGCACGGCAGGGTACGGGACCCAGTACTTC	CSVEKGTAGYGTQYF